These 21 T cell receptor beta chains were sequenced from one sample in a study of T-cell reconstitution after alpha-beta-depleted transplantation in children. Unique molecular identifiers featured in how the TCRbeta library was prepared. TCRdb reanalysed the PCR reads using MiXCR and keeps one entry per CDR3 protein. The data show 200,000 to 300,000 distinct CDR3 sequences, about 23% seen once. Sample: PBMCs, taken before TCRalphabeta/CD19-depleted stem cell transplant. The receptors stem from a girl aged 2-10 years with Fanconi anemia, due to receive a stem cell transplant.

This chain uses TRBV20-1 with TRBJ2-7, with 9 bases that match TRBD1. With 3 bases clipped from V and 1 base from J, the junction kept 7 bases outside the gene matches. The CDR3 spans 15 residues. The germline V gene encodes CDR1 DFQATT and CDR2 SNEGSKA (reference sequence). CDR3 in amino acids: CSASSTGQGSYEQYF. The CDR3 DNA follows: TGCAGTGCTAGTTCAACGGGACAGGGTTCCTACGAGCAGTACTTC.

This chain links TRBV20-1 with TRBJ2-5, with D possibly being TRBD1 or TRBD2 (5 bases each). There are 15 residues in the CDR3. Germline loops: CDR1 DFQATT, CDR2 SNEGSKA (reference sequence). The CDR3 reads CICGRARGSLETQYF. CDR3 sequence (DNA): TGCATCTGTGGCCGGGCACGGGGCTCCCTGGAGACCCAGTACTTC.

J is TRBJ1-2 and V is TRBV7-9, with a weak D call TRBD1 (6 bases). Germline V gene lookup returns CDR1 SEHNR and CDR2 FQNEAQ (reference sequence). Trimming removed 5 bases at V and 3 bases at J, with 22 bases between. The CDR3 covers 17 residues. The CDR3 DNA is TGTGCCAGCAGCGACACTATAGAATGGGGGCCGCACTATGGCTACACCTTC. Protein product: CASSDTIEWGPHYGYTF. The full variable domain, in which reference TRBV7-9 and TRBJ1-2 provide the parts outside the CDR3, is DTGVSQNPRHKITKRGQNVTFRCDPISEHNRLYWYRQTLGQGPEFLTYFQNEAQLEKSRLLSDRFSAERPKGSFSTLEIQRTEQGDSAMYLCASSDTIEWGPHYGYTFGSGTRLTVV.

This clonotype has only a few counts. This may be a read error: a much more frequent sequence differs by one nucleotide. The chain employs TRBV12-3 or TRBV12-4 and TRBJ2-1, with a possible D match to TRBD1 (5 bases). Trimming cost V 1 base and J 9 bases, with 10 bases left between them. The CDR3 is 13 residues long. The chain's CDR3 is CASSLGTSSEQFF. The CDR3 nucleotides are TGTGCCAGCAGTTTAGGGACATCATCTGAGCAGTTCTTC.

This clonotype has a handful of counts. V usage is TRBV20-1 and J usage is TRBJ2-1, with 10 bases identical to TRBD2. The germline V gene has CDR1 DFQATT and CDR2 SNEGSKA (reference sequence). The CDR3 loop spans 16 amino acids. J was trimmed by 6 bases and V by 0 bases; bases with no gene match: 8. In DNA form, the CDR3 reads TGCAGTGCTAGAGACTATAGCGGGAGGAAGGTCAATGAGCAGTTCTTC. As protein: CSARDYSGRKVNEQFF.

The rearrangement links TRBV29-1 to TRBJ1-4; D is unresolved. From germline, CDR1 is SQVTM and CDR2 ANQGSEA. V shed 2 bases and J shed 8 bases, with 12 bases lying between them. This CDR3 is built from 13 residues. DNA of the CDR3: TGCAGCGTTGAAAGGGCGGCAGGCGAAAAACTGTTTTTT. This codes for CSVERAAGEKLFF.

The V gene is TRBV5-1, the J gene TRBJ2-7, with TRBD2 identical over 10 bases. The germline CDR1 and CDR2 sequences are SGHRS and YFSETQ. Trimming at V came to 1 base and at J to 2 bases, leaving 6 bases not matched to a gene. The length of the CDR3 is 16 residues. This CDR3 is CASSLTVSGRPYEQYF. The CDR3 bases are TGCGCCAGCAGCTTGACGGTTAGCGGGAGGCCCTACGAGCAGTACTTC.

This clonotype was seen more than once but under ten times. As DNA, the CDR3 is TGTGCCAGCAGCTTGAACGTGAACACTGAAGCTTTCTTT. As protein: CASSLNVNTEAFF. V usage is TRBV5-5 and J usage is TRBJ1-1; D not resolved. V lost 1 base, J lost 0 bases, and 4 bases lay in between. The CDR3 contains 13 residues. CDR1 and CDR2 from the germline V gene are SGHKS and YYEKEE (reference sequence).

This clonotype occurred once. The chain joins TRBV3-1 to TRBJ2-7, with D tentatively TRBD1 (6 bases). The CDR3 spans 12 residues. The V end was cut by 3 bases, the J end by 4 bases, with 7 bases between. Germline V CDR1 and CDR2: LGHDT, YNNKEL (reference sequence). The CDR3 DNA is TGTGCCAGCAGCCATAGGGGGTACGAGCAGTACTTC. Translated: CASSHRGYEQYF.

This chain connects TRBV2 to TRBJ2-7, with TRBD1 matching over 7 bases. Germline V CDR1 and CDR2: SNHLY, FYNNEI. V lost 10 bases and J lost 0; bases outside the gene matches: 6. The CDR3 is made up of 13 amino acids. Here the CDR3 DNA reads TGTGCCACCGGGACAGCCCCCTCCTACGAGCAGTACTTC. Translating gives CATGTAPSYEQYF.

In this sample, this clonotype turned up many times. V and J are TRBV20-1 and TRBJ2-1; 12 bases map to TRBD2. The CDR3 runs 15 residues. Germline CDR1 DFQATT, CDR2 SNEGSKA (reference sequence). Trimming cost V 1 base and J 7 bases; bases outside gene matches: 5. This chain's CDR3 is CSARAPGLAGNEQFF. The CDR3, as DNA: TGCAGTGCTAGAGCTCCGGGACTAGCGGGTAATGAGCAGTTCTTC.

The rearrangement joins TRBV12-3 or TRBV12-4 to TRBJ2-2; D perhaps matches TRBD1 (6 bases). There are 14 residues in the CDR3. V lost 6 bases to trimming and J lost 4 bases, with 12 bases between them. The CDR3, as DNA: TGTGCCAGCAGGGTTGGGACATTCACCGGGGAGCTGTTTTTT. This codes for CASRVGTFTGELFF.

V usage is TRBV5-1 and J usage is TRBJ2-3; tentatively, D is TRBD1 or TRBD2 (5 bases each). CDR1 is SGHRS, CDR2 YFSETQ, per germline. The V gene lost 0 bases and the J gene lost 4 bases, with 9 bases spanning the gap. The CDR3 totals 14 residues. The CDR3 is CASSLDQGADTQYF. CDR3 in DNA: TGCGCCAGCAGCTTGGACCAGGGAGCAGATACGCAGTATTTT. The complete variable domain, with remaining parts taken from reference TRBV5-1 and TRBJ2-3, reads KAGVTQTPRYLIKTRGQQVTLSCSPISGHRSVSWYQQTPGQGLQFLFEYFSETQRNKGNFPGRFSGRQFSNSRSEMNVSTLELGDSALYLCASSLDQGADTQYFGPGTRLTVL.

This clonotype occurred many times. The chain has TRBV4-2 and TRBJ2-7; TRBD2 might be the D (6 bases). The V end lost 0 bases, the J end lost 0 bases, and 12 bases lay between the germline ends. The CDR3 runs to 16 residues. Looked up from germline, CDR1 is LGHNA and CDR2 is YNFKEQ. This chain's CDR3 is CASSQEGLSGSYEQYF. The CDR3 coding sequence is TGTGCCAGCAGCCAAGAGGGACTTAGCGGCTCCTACGAGCAGTACTTC.

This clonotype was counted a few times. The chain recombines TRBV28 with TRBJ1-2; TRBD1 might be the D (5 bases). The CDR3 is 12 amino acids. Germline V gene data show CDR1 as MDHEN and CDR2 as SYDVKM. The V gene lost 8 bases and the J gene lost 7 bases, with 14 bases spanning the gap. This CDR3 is CASRTGGSGYTF. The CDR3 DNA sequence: TGTGCCAGCCGGACCGGGGGAAGTGGCTACACCTTC.

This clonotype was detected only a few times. CDR3 in DNA: TGTGCCAGCAGCCAACCACGCCTTAGTCAGCCCCAGCATTTT. This translates into CASSQPRLSQPQHF. The V call is TRBV14, the J call TRBJ1-5; D is ambiguous. Trimming stripped 2 bases from V and 6 bases from J, with 11 bases between. The germline V gene has CDR1 SGHDN and CDR2 FVKESK. There are 14 residues in the CDR3.

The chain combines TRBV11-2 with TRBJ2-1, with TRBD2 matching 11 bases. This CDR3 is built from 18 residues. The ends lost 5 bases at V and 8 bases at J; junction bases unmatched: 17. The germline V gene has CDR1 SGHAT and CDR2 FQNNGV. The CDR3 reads CASSAQFSGGAAGDEQFF. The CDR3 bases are TGTGCCAGCAGCGCCCAATTTAGCGGGGGGGCCGCAGGTGATGAGCAGTTCTTC. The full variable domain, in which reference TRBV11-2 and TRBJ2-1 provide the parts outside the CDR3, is EAGVAQSPRYKIIEKRQSVAFWCNPISGHATLYWYQQILGQGPKLLIQFQNNGVVDDSQLPKDRFSAERLKGVDSTLKIQPAKLEDSAVYLCASSAQFSGGAAGDEQFFGPGTRLTVL.

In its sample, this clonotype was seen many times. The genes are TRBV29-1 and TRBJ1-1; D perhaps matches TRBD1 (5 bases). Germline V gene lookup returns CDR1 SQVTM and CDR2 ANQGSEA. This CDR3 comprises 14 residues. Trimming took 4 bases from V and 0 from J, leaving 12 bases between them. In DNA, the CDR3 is TGCAGCGTTGTAGGAGGGGCCATGAACACTGAAGCTTTCTTT. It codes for CSVVGGAMNTEAFF.

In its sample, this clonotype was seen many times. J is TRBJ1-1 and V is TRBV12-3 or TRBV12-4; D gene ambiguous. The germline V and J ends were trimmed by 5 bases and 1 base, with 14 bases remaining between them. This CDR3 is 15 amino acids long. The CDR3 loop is CASSPRAAPNTEAFF. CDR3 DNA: TGTGCCAGCAGTCCTAGGGCAGCACCGAACACTGAAGCTTTCTTT.

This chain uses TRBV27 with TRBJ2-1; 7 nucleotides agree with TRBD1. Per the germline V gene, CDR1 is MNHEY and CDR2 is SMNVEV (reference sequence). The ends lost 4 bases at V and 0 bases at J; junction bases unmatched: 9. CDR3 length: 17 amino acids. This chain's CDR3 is CASSSKTGSSSYNEQFF. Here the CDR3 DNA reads TGTGCCAGCAGTTCAAAGACAGGGTCCTCCTCCTACAATGAGCAGTTCTTC.

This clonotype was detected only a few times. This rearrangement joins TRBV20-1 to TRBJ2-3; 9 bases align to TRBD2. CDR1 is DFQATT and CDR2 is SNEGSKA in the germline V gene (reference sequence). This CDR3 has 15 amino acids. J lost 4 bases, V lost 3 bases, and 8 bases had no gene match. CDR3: CSASRRGGSSDTQYF. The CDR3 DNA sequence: TGCAGTGCTAGCCGGCGGGGGGGCTCTTCAGATACGCAGTATTTT.